This T cell receptor (beta chain) comes out of a study of identical twins. Germline V gene data show CDR1 as LGHNA and CDR2 as YNFKEQ. The CDR3 is 16 residues long. V lost 6 bases to trimming and J lost 1 base, with 16 bases between them. Each CDR3 protein gets one entry after TCRdb re-called the 5' RACE reads with MiXCR. The sample records some 690,000 distinct CDR3 sequences, over 20% being singletons. These data were also reused for a study on T cells expressing NK-cell markers. This second study notes: T cells sorted in several experiments were restricted to alpha-beta TCR T cells by an anti-gamma-delta TCR antibody.

The TCR originated in a young woman in good health. The V call is TRBV4-2, the J call TRBJ2-4; D may match TRBD1 or TRBD2 (6 bases each). The sample comprised PBMCs. This CDR3 reads CASRPSGAGAKNIQYF. CDR3 DNA: TGTGCCAGCAGACCCTCGGGGGCTGGGGCCAAAAACATTCAGTACTTC.